This T cell receptor beta chain was documented in a study of cytomegalovirus exposure and HLA in healthy donors listed by TCRdb under 2017. In the study overall: According to an earlier analysis of 550 to 750 of the donors, some 180 million T cells yielded 117 million unique TCR beta sequences and 276 Gb of sequence data. The number of donors typed differed by locus, with about 629-640 for A, B, C, DRB1 and DQB1, about 500 for DQA1, over 600 for DPA1, and 450 to 480 for DPB1. The study aimed to test whether signatures of past pathogen exposure could be identified by cataloging public T cell receptors. In a later genetic analysis, genome-wide SNP genotypes for about 65% of the roughly 670 donors were used, and that subset was treated as a discovery cohort. Rather than drawing on any new phenotypic data, the later analysis identified candidate immune exposures from TCR beta sequences and the way those sequences occurred across donors. An earlier analysis of 587 of the donors used high-throughput TCR beta sequencing to judge whether each TCR beta V gene segment behaved as functional or pseudogenic. Donor age, sex, ethnicity and CMV serostatus were compiled alongside the repertoire data. Of the approximately 400 genotyped donors, 65% to 90% fell in the genetic ancestry cluster associated with self-reported Caucasian donors. The study profiled the T cell repertoires of about 720 subjects by immunosequencing and related them to cytomegalovirus serostatus. All discovery cohort repertoires had been generated on a single sequencing platform. On average, around 200,000 unique TCR beta nucleotide sequences were sequenced per donor among a few hundred genotyped donors of the cohort, with about 19% of those sequences being non-productive. Several DR-DQ haplotypes were treated as single units for association and clustering because of strong linkage in the cohort. Besides the first cohort of roughly 660 subjects, a separate validation cohort made up of roughly 120 different subjects was used. High-throughput TCR immunosequencing, statistical association of individual TCRs with disease status, and machine learning were combined to predict cytomegalovirus infection status. A later analysis re-analyzed previously published TCR beta repertoires from 666 donors and added high-resolution HLA genotyping to study TCR occurrence patterns. HLA typing covered class I and class II loci at four-digit resolution. An early release that covered some 630 HLA-typed donors contained about 300 gigabases of sequencing data and roughly 84 million unique TCR sequences.

The cohort was made up of 666 healthy bone marrow donors. At the time of sampling, every cohort member was nominally healthy, though immune exposures that went unrecorded were likely present. The donor tested CMV seropositive and was one of the 289 seropositive cohort members. Every donor gave a peripheral blood sample, and the peripheral blood mononuclear cells from that sample were used for TCR beta sequencing. Genomic DNA extraction from the blood cell samples was performed with the Qiagen DNeasy Blood Extraction Kit. Libraries were made using the immunoSEQ multiplex PCR assay. A mixture of 60 forward primers for TCR Vbeta segments and 13 reverse primers for TCR Jbeta segments was used in the multiplex PCR. Amplification of the CDR3 region of rearranged TCR beta genes was performed with a multiplex PCR assay on genomic DNA. The amplified TCR beta libraries were sequenced on the Illumina HiSeq System as 87-base-pair reads. The authors' analysis ran thus. Across the roughly 640 repertoires, a later analysis counted roughly 84 million unique TCR beta chains, 9.5 million to 13 million of which were shared by at least two donors. To remove PCR and sequencing errors, raw reads were error-corrected and collapsed into unique sequences using a nearest-neighbor algorithm that merged closely related sequences. To assign V, D and J gene segments, CDR3 sequences were aligned to IMGT reference sequences. For a sequence to be retained, at least a six-nucleotide match to both a V gene segment and a J gene segment was required. A rearrangement was called productive if the CDR3 had no stop codons and remained in frame with V and J, and every other rearrangement was called non-productive. CDR3 was defined by IMGT convention, running from the second conserved V-encoded cysteine to the conserved J-encoded phenylalanine. Sequences without an unambiguous match to a single V gene segment were excluded from the earlier analysis of several hundred of the donors. In an earlier analysis of more than 500 of the donors, a V segment was called functional when productive rearrangements were above 56.7%, and segregating when the standard deviation between donors exceeded 5%. To diagnose cytomegalovirus status from the catalog of TCR beta chain sequences, a statistical classification framework was built. In a later analysis, V and J genes were assigned by comparing TCR nucleotide sequences against IMGT/GENE-DB human TR gene sequences. The TCRdist pipeline was used in a later analysis to assign CDR3 sequences and most-parsimonious VDJ recombination scenarios. In a later analysis, each TCR beta chain was defined by its CDR3 amino acid sequence together with its V-gene family, and reads without a unique V-gene family were excluded. A later analysis removed nearly 600 highly shared, low-generation-probability nucleotide sequences to deal with suspected cross-contamination and a sequencing artifact. In a later analysis, a clonal expansion index for each public chain was calculated from normalized within-repertoire ranks of inferred template counts. In a later analysis, generation probabilities were computed with a VDJ recombination model fitted to out-of-frame rearrangements, and the resulting probabilities were checked against IGoR. A later analysis scored TCR-TCR, TCR-HLA and TCR-CMV co-occurrence with hypergeometric tests, applying a repertoire-size bias correction to TCR pairs. False discovery rates were estimated in a later analysis by permuting HLA or CMV assignments 20 times. In a later analysis, co-occurring TCRs were grouped using DBSCAN, with TCRdist sequence similarity added in when clustering inside HLA-allele-positive subsets. Co-occurrence clustering excluded repertoires with fewer than 30,000 or more than 120,000 public chains, plus five with anomalous nucleotide sharing. This is the immuneACCESS table as TCRdb keeps it, with only in-frame sequences that have V and J called. A part of the clones is gone; compared with another copy, unresolved V genes explain less than half, and the rest is unexplained. The D gene and trimming were derived from the DNA, and the V and J assignments and clone size from that table. In all, the sample holds approximately 100,000 clones, and over 70% of those were seen once. The top ten hold approximately 11% of the sample.

The research as a whole found: A further reported finding was that TCR beta sequences accurately predicted the HLA-A and HLA-B alleles for most subjects in the first cohort. A total of 164 TCR beta chains were listed by the study as associated with cytomegalovirus. The authors suggested that the approach could potentially be generalized to other disease states and immunological phenotypes. Specific HLA alleles were associated with over 15,000 TCR beta sequences at a false discovery rate of 0.05 in a later analysis. In a later analysis, the rate of TCR association differed among HLA loci, with DRB1 alleles having the most associated TCRs and HLA-C alleles having the fewest. According to a later genetic analysis, donors in an Asian-associated ancestry cluster had fewer N-insertions in productive TCRs than the approximately 610-donor mean. A few of the identified cytomegalovirus-associated TCR beta chains were confirmed in vitro to be specific for cytomegalovirus antigens. Only TCR beta chains were sequenced in this cohort, and the absence of alpha or paired-chain data limited detectable features. A later analysis reported that several top co-occurrence clusters appeared linked to parvovirus B19, influenza, CMV and Epstein-Barr virus. Across donors, most TCR sequences were observed very rarely, whereas some public TCRs were present in many individuals. Correlated functional status among segregating V segments might be attributable to linkage disequilibrium, but an unknown experimental factor could not be ruled out. Assigning TCR associations to individual alleles was difficult when HLA alleles, especially DR and DQ, strongly co-occurred. For the cohort, immune exposure information was limited to CMV serostatus. A cluster of highly shared sequence variants was judged likely to be a technical artifact of the sequencing pipeline. According to a later analysis, most CMV-associated TCR beta chains appeared to be HLA-restricted, and the HLA associations seemed to be driven largely by CMV exposure. Broadly in line with IMGT annotations, most TCR beta V segments showed up in productive rearrangements about 90% or about 30% of the time in an earlier analysis of 587 of the donors. In a later genetic analysis, a missense DCLRE1C variant was associated with V-gene and J-gene trimming of TCR beta chains, and the association was replicated in an independent cohort. Cytomegalovirus status was reported to be diagnosed by the classifier with high specificity and sensitivity in both the original and validation cohorts. Some IMGT-functional V segments, including TRBV6-2 and TRBV6-3, could not be told apart with the 87-base-pair reads, so those segments were excluded. Because counts were too low, seventeen rarely observed V segments, including chromosome 9 orphons, were left out of the earlier analysis of about 620 of the donors. Because some donors lacked HLA typing at each locus, the association tests relied only on the typed subset. The presence/absence analyses assumed that sequencing depth was roughly uniform across donors, and that assumption may not be true. A later analysis found that HLA-associated TCR beta chains were more clonally expanded and had lower generation probabilities than equally common non-associated chains.

The CDR3, from cysteine to phenylalanine, totals 18 residues. The sequence is cut down to CDR3 DNA, 54 bases in frame from base 1. To note about this clone: It lacks a known antigen. No base qualities exist here, and no much larger clone lies one base off it.

The sequence derives from a man in his late teens or twenties in good health and CMV-seropositive. The sequencing input was PBMCs. This receptor chain uses TRBV21-1 and TRBJ2-6; TRBD1, the D gene given by the table, was not confirmed from the DNA. TRBV21-1 is designated a pseudogene. The CDR3 sequence is CASRPPGQGATGANVLTF. The DNA is TGTGCCAGCAGGCCTCCGGGACAGGGGGCTACTGGGGCCAACGTCCTGACTTTC.